A single TCR beta chain is shown here with its context. Its antigen is still unknown. The CDR3 spans 14 residues. Trimming removed 11 bases from V and 6 bases from J; junction bases left unmatched: 10. The V gene's germline CDR1 is MDHEN and CDR2 SYDVKM. This sample is drawn from a study of beta chain features in type 1 diabetes. Overall study context: Patients were similar to healthy donors in age and gender (as well as in cell yields). Whole-study results and caveats: Comparison showed that naive, central memory and Treg TCRB repertoires appeared more similar among patients than among healthy donors. Shorter TCRB CDR3s, moderately but significantly so, were found in Type 1 diabetes patients in all four CD4+ subsets. Type 1 diabetes patients showed fewer insertions and more deletions at VDJ junctions.

Reverse transcribing all isolated RNA meant expressed TCRB transcripts were sequenced. Sequenced by immunoSEQ multiplex PCR; TCRdb stores in-frame clones only, minus some. The sample consists of 600,000 or so clones, 9.5% to 15% of them appearing once. All sorted populations exceeded 98% purity. The chain has TRBV28 and TRBJ2-1; 10 nucleotides align to TRBD1. The receptor was derived from a man under 40 with type 1 diabetes. The specimen sequenced was naive CD4+ T cells from blood. The CDR3 nucleotides read TGTGCCGGTGGACCGGGACAGGGGACCAATGAGCAGTTCTTC. Its protein product is CAGGPGQGTNEQFF.